The 3 T cell receptor beta chains below all came from one sample that was sequenced in a study of T-cell reconstitution after alpha-beta-depleted transplantation in children. This sample's TCRbeta library carried unique molecular identifier barcodes. TCRdb passed the PCR reads through MiXCR, listing each CDR3 protein once. The sample lists about 1,000,000 distinct CDR3 sequences, roughly 31% seen once, with about 28% in the top ten. This specimen was PBMCs, mostly from graft donor cells, taken 360 days after TCRalphabeta/CD19-depleted stem cell transplant. All receptors come from a boy younger than two who had a stem cell transplant for SCID, so the T cells may come from the graft donor.

The V gene is TRBV5-1, the J gene TRBJ1-2, with D tentatively TRBD1 (6 bases). Looked up from germline, CDR1 is SGHRS and CDR2 is YFSETQ. This CDR3 contains 16 residues. The V and J ends lost 3 bases and 0 bases respectively, with 15 bases between them. The CDR3 sequence: CASSSRPAGANYGYTF. CDR3 in DNA: TGCGCCAGCAGCTCCCGCCCGGCAGGGGCTAACTATGGCTACACCTTC.

This chain joins TRBV21-1 and TRBJ2-7; the D call in the table, TRBD1, was not verified against the DNA. TRBV21-1 is a known pseudogene. The CDR3 consists of 14 residues. The DNA of the CDR3 is TGTGCCAGCAGCATCACGAGCGCCGCCTACGAGCAGTACTTC. Translation gives CASSITSAAYEQYF.

This sequence joins TRBV5-1 and TRBJ1-1, with 10 bases aligning to TRBD1. Germline V gene sequence: CDR1 SGHRS, CDR2 YFSETQ. Losses at the gene ends were 0 bases for V and 4 bases for J; bases not matched to a gene: 6. This CDR3 contains 16 residues. The CDR3 reads CASSLGQGARGTEAFF. CDR3 nucleotides: TGCGCCAGCAGCTTGGGACAGGGGGCGCGTGGCACTGAAGCTTTCTTT.